This T cell receptor beta chain was identified during a study of T cells in localized non-small cell lung cancer. Assay: immunoSEQ multiplex PCR; the TCRdb copy retains only in-frame clones and omits some. This sample has roughly 990 clones, with around 25% found just once. The V end lost 6 bases, the J end lost 6 bases, and 12 bases lay between the germline ends. The germline V gene has CDR1 MNHGY and CDR2 SAAAGT. The CDR3 contains 14 residues. In its sample, this clone ranks as large (0.1 to 1%). Source: normal lung tissue next to the tumor, taken before any cancer treatment. The clonotype comes from a woman aged 40-70 years with stage III squamous cell lung carcinoma. V and J are TRBV6-8 and TRBJ1-6; a possible D gene is TRBD1 (6 bases). The CDR3 DNA reads as TGTGCCAGCAGGTCTACAGGGCGTAATTCACCCCTCCACTTT. Translation: CASRSTGRNSPLHF.